This T cell receptor beta chain was identified in a study of cytomegalovirus exposure and HLA in healthy donors (TCRdb year 2017). For context, the study as a whole: An earlier analysis of more than 550 of the donors reported 276 Gb of sequence data and 95 million to 130 million unique TCR beta sequences obtained from around 170 million T cells. The study aimed to test whether cataloging public T cell receptors could reveal signatures of past pathogen exposure. Across about 370 genotyped donors of the cohort, an average of about 240,000 unique TCR beta nucleotide sequences per donor were sequenced, and 15% to 20% of those sequences were non-productive. Alongside the repertoire data, information on donor age, sex, ethnicity and CMV serostatus was compiled. A separate validation cohort of roughly 130 different subjects was used in addition to the 666-subject first cohort. HLA typing covered class I and class II loci at four-digit resolution. The number of typed donors differed by locus: roughly 620-630 for A, B, C, DRB1 and DQB1; some 500 for DQA1; some 610 for DPA1; and roughly 490 for DPB1. Genome-wide SNP genotypes for about 55% of the roughly 670 donors were used in a later genetic analysis, which treated that subset as a discovery cohort. A few DR-DQ haplotypes were handled as single units for association and clustering because linkage in the cohort was strong. Every discovery cohort repertoire had been produced on one sequencing platform. Approximately 330 gigabases of sequencing data and 75 million to 85 million unique TCR sequences made up an early release that covered over 550 HLA-typed donors. The study combined high-throughput TCR immunosequencing, statistical association of individual TCRs with disease status, and machine learning to predict cytomegalovirus infection status. An earlier analysis of a few hundred of the donors applied high-throughput TCR beta sequencing to assess whether each TCR beta V gene segment acted as functional or pseudogenic. In the later analysis, no new phenotypic data were used to find candidate immune exposures; instead, reliance was placed on TCR beta sequences and their occurrence across donors. The genetic ancestry cluster associated with self-reported Caucasian donors included around 76% of the 300 to 450 genotyped donors. In a later analysis, previously published TCR beta repertoires from 600 to 850 donors were re-analyzed and high-resolution HLA genotyping was added so that TCR occurrence patterns could be studied. The study profiled the T cell repertoires of hundreds of subjects by immunosequencing and related them to cytomegalovirus serostatus.

As to this clone: What this receptor recognizes is not known.

Libraries came from the immunoSEQ multiplex PCR assay. A mixture of 60 forward primers for TCR Vbeta segments and 13 reverse primers for TCR Jbeta segments was used in the multiplex PCR. Amplification of the CDR3 region of rearranged TCR beta genes was performed with a multiplex PCR assay on genomic DNA. The Illumina HiSeq System was used to sequence the amplified TCR beta libraries as 87-base-pair reads. The source study handled its data this way. In a later analysis, 80 million or so unique TCR beta chains were counted across the roughly 670 repertoires, and approximately 11 million of these chains were shared by at least two donors. Raw reads were error-corrected and collapsed into unique sequences with a nearest-neighbor algorithm that merged closely related sequences to remove PCR and sequencing errors. CDR3 sequences were aligned to IMGT reference sequences to assign V, D and J gene segments. Each retained sequence needed at least a six-nucleotide match to both a V gene segment and a J gene segment. Rearrangements were classified as productive when the CDR3 lacked stop codons and remained in frame with V and J, and all other rearrangements were classified as non-productive. CDR3 was defined by IMGT convention, running from the second conserved V-encoded cysteine to the conserved J-encoded phenylalanine. Sequences without an unambiguous match to a single V gene segment were excluded from the earlier analysis of 587 of the donors. In an earlier analysis of a few hundred of the donors, a V segment was called functional when productive rearrangements were above 56.7%, and segregating when the standard deviation between donors exceeded 5%. A statistical classification framework was built for diagnosing cytomegalovirus status from the catalog of TCR beta chain sequences. A later analysis assigned V and J genes by comparing TCR nucleotide sequences with IMGT/GENE-DB human TR gene sequences. Using the TCRdist pipeline, a later analysis assigned CDR3 sequences along with most-parsimonious VDJ recombination scenarios. A later analysis defined each TCR beta chain by its CDR3 amino acid sequence plus V-gene family, and excluded reads lacking a unique V-gene family. To address suspected cross-contamination and a sequencing artifact, a later analysis removed some 620 highly shared, low-generation-probability nucleotide sequences. In a later analysis, a clonal expansion index was calculated for each public chain from normalized within-repertoire ranks of inferred template counts. Generation probabilities in a later analysis came from a VDJ recombination model fitted to out-of-frame rearrangements, and those results were checked against IGoR. In a later analysis, TCR-TCR, TCR-HLA and TCR-CMV co-occurrence was scored with hypergeometric tests, and a repertoire-size bias correction was applied to TCR pairs. A later analysis estimated false discovery rates by permuting HLA or CMV assignments 20 times. In a later analysis, co-occurring TCRs were grouped with DBSCAN, and TCRdist sequence similarity was added when clustering was performed within HLA-allele-positive subsets. Repertoires with fewer than 30,000 or more than 120,000 public chains, plus five repertoires with anomalous nucleotide sharing, were excluded from co-occurrence clustering. TCRdb took this table from immuneACCESS and kept in-frame rearrangements with V and J called. Such tables lack part of the clones; where checked against another copy, unresolved V genes explain under half of the gap, and the rest is unexplained. From that table come the V and J calls and clone size; the DNA was used to work out D and trimming. The sample's table covers about 160,000 clones. The top ten clones comprise 1% to 1.5% of the sample.

What the research found in general, with its limitations: Because counts were too low, 15 to 20 rarely observed V segments, including chromosome 9 orphons, were left out of the earlier analysis of 500 to 650 of the donors. It was suggested by the authors that the approach could potentially be generalized to other disease states and immunological phenotypes. The study listed 150 to 200 TCR beta chains as associated with cytomegalovirus. Correlated functional status among segregating V segments might be attributable to linkage disequilibrium, but an unknown experimental factor could not be ruled out. Assigning TCR associations to individual alleles was difficult when HLA alleles, especially DR and DQ, strongly co-occurred. V-gene and J-gene trimming of TCR beta chains was associated with a missense DCLRE1C variant in a later genetic analysis, and the association was replicated in an independent cohort. A further reported finding was that TCR beta sequences accurately predicted the HLA-A and HLA-B alleles for most subjects in the first cohort. In this cohort, only TCR beta chains were sequenced, and detectable features were limited by the absence of alpha or paired-chain data. In vitro tests confirmed that a few of the cytomegalovirus-associated TCR beta chains recognize cytomegalovirus antigens. In a later analysis, TCR association rates were found to vary across HLA loci, with the most associated TCRs seen for DRB1 alleles and the fewest for HLA-C alleles. In both the original and validation cohorts, the classifier was reported to diagnose cytomegalovirus status with high specificity and sensitivity. A later analysis found that HLA-associated TCR beta chains were more clonally expanded and had lower generation probabilities than equally common non-associated chains. Most TCR sequences were observed very rarely across donors, whereas some public TCRs were present in many individuals. In a later analysis, about 16,000 TCR beta sequences were associated with specific HLA alleles at a false discovery rate of 0.05. Compared with the roughly 700-donor mean, donors in an Asian-associated ancestry cluster had fewer N-insertions in productive TCRs, according to a later genetic analysis. The only immune exposure information available for the cohort was CMV serostatus. Roughly uniform sequencing depth across donors was assumed in presence/absence analyses, although this assumption may not hold. An earlier analysis of approximately 570 of the donors showed that most TCR beta V segments appeared in productive rearrangements either about 87% or about 30% of the time, which broadly matched IMGT annotations. According to a later analysis, parvovirus B19, influenza, CMV and Epstein-Barr virus appeared linked to several top co-occurrence clusters. A cluster of highly shared sequence variants was judged likely to represent a technical artifact of the sequencing pipeline. Because some donors lacked HLA typing at each locus, the association tests relied only on the typed subset. A later analysis found that most CMV-associated TCR beta chains appeared HLA-restricted, with HLA associations seemingly driven largely by CMV exposure.

The cohort consisted of approximately 690 healthy bone marrow donors. All cohort members were sampled while nominally healthy, although unrecorded immune exposures were likely present. The donor tested CMV seronegative, placing the donor among the 350 to 400 seronegative members of the cohort. Every donor gave a peripheral blood sample, and the peripheral blood mononuclear cells from that sample were used for TCR beta sequencing. Genomic DNA extraction from the blood cell samples was performed with the Qiagen DNeasy Blood Extraction Kit. Specimen: PBMCs. This TCR derives from a woman in her sixties or seventies in good health and CMV-seronegative.

The CDR3 sequence is CASSLGGLAGGGTGELFF. The base sequence is TGTGCCAGCAGCTTAGGGGGACTAGCGGGAGGGGGGACCGGGGAGCTGTTTTTT. The chain employs TRBV7-8 and TRBJ2-2, with TRBD2 identical over 16 junction bases. CDR1 is given as SGHVS and CDR2 as FQNEAQ, both from the germline V gene. Relative to germline, V is missing 1 base and J is missing 5 bases, with 4 bases of the junction outside any gene match. Taken from cysteine to phenylalanine, the CDR3 has 18 residues. Only CDR3 DNA remains: 54 bases, in frame from the first base. Supplemented by the reference TRBV7-8 and TRBJ2-2 proteins around the CDR3, the complete variable domain is GAGVSQSPRYKVAKRGQDVALRCDPISGHVSLFWYQQALGQGPEFLTYFQNEAQLDKSGLPSDRFFAERPEGSVSTLKIQRTQQEDSAVYLCASSLGGLAGGGTGELFFGEGSRLTVL.